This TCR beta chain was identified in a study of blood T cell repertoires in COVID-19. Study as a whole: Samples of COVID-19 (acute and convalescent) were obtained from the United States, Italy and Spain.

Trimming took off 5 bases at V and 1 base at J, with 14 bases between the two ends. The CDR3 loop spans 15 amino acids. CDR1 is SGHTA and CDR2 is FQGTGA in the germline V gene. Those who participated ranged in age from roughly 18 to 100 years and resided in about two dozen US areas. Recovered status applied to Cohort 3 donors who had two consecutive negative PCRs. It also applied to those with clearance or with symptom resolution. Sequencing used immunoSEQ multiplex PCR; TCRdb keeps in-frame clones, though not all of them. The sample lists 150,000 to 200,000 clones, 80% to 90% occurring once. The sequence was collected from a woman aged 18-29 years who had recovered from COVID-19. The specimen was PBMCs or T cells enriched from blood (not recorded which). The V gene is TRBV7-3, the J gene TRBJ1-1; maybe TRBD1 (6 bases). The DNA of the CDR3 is TGTGCCAGCAGCCCAAAACAGGGAAAGAACACTGAAGCTTTCTTT. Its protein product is CASSPKQGKNTEAFF. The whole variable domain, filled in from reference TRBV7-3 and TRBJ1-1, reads GAGVSQTPSNKVTEKGKYVELRCDPISGHTALYWYRQSLGQGPEFLIYFQGTGAADDSGLPNDRFFAVRPEGSVSTLKIQRTERGDSAVYLCASSPKQGKNTEAFFGQGTRLTVV.